The clone carrying this T cell receptor beta chain was seen just once. What it binds is not known. Libraries were prepared by immunoSEQ multiplex PCR; TCRdb keeps only in-frame clonotypes and omits some of them. Of 440,000 or so clones in the sample, 80% to 90% were seen once. The data were taken from a study of Ad26.COV2.S vaccination and SARS-CoV-2 variants. Study in general: Donor was in the COV1001 Ad26.COV2.S trial arm. By the intramuscular route, Ad26.COV2.S was given once, or twice 56 days apart. Overall study results and limits: After vaccination, reports described spike-specific CD8+ and CD4+ T cell responses as showing substantial breadth.

As to treatment: some 20 received Ad26.COV2.S at low or high dose, single or two shots; roughly 5 received placebo; per-sample allocation not given. Each sample was drawn 63 days after the first injection (of vaccine or placebo). V was pared by 2 bases and J by 1 base, with 9 bases between. The germline V gene encodes CDR1 MNHEY and CDR2 SMNVEV (reference sequence). CDR3 length: 15 residues. The sample here was peripheral blood, taken in a trial of Ad26.COV2.S vaccine versus placebo. The source of this sequence is a person aged 18-65 years who received the Ad26.COV2.S COVID-19 vaccine or a placebo. The chain links TRBV27 to TRBJ1-5; D ambiguous. DNA of the CDR3: TGTGCCAGCAGTTTAATTTTGGGCAGCAATCAGCCCCAGCATTTT. Translation: CASSLILGSNQPQHF.